One and the same sample provided the 23 T cell receptor beta chains below, sequenced in a study of blood T cell repertoires in COVID-19. Sequencing was performed with immunoSEQ multiplex PCR; in TCRdb, only in-frame clones are kept and a portion is missing. The sample holds 100,000 to 150,000 clones, more than 65% seen once. The sample was peripheral blood. Receptors originate from a human donor in a cohort sampled during active COVID-19.

The J gene is TRBJ2-1, the V gene TRBV28; 10 nucleotides align to TRBD1. The CDR3 extends over 14 amino acids. The J segment lost 8 bases and the V segment lost 6 bases, leaving 7 bases of the junction unmatched. The germline V gene has CDR1 MDHEN and CDR2 SYDVKM. The CDR3 bases are TGTGCCAGCAGAACAACCGACAGGGGGCATGAGCAGTTCTTC. Its protein product is CASRTTDRGHEQFF.

This rearrangement joins TRBV24-1 to TRBJ2-1; TRBD2 matches 7 bases. The CDR3 consists of 17 residues. V was clipped by 3 bases and J by 1 base; unmatched bases: 8. In germline, CDR1 is KGHDR, CDR2 SFDVKD. The CDR3 reads CATSDPQGGSSYNEQFF. In DNA, the CDR3 is TGTGCCACCAGTGATCCCCAGGGCGGGAGTTCCTACAATGAGCAGTTCTTC.

This chain uses TRBV28 with TRBJ2-7, with TRBD1 matching over 8 bases. J gave up 9 bases and V 7 bases, and 17 bases lay outside the gene matches. The CDR3 has 15 residues. Germline CDR1 is MDHEN and CDR2 is SYDVKM. CDR3 residues: CASTPALGQAHGQYF. CDR3 nucleotide sequence: TGTGCCAGCACTCCCGCCCTGGGACAGGCCCATGGGCAGTACTTC.

The J gene is TRBJ2-7, the V gene TRBV7-8; D unresolved. V was shortened by 6 bases and J by 3 bases, with 18 bases between the two germline ends. The CDR3 sequence is 15 residues long. The germline V gene has CDR1 SGHVS and CDR2 FQNEAQ. Here the CDR3 reads CASRSALGRNYEQYF. CDR3 nucleotide sequence: TGTGCCAGCAGGTCCGCGTTGGGCAGGAACTACGAGCAGTACTTC.

The chain links TRBV2 to TRBJ1-1; D gene unclear. CDR1 is SNHLY, CDR2 FYNNEI, per germline. The V gene lost 5 bases and the J gene lost 0 bases, with 10 bases spanning the gap. The CDR3 is 14 residues long. The chain's CDR3 is CASSKQRLNTEAFF. The CDR3 DNA reads TGTGCCAGCAGTAAACAGCGGTTGAACACTGAAGCTTTCTTT.

The rearrangement links TRBV7-9 to TRBJ1-2; TRBD1 might be the D (5 bases). CDR1 is SEHNR and CDR2 is FQNEAQ in the germline V gene (reference sequence). The CDR3 totals 12 residues. Trimming took 5 bases from V and 14 from J, leaving 18 bases between them. CDR3 coding DNA: TGTGCCAGCAGCCAAAGTACAGGACCGTGGACCTTC. Its translation: CASSQSTGPWTF.

This rearrangement joins TRBV7-3 to TRBJ2-3; 7 bases are a match to TRBD1. The germline V gene encodes CDR1 SGHTA and CDR2 FQGTGA. The CDR3 is 14 amino acids. Germline trimming cut 3 bases from V and 5 bases from J; bases unmatched to any gene: 5. CDR3 loop: CASSLNRGEDTQYF. The CDR3 bases are TGTGCCAGCAGCTTGAACAGGGGTGAAGATACGCAGTATTTT.

The V gene is TRBV6-1, the J gene TRBJ2-7; 7 bases agree with TRBD1. CDR1 and CDR2 from the germline V gene are MNHNS and SASEGT. Trimming took 0 bases from V and 2 from J; bases not matched to a gene: 4. CDR3 length: 15 residues. CDR3 in amino acids: CASSEAGTETYEQYF. The DNA of the CDR3 is TGTGCCAGCAGTGAAGCCGGGACAGAGACCTACGAGCAGTACTTC.

The chain links TRBV2 to TRBJ1-4, with TRBD1 matching over 7 bases. The CDR3 is 15 amino acids. The trim removed 8 bases at V and 7 bases at J, leaving 13 bases unmatched. Germline values: CDR1 SNHLY, CDR2 FYNNEI. The chain's CDR3 is CASSLDTGVTEKLFF. The CDR3 nucleotides are TGTGCCAGCTCGCTTGATACAGGGGTGACTGAAAAACTGTTTTTT.

This clone was detected once. The chain has TRBV13 and TRBJ1-1; no clear D gene. Trimming removed 0 bases from V and 14 bases from J, with 19 bases in between. Per the germline V gene, CDR1 is PRHDT and CDR2 is FYEKMQ (reference sequence). The CDR3 is made up of 14 amino acids. The DNA for the CDR3 is TGTGCCAGCAGCTTAGGCAGGTCGTCGGGGATGAGCTTCTTT. This codes for CASSLGRSSGMSFF.

This chain uses TRBV3-1 (or the pseudogene TRBV3-2) with TRBJ2-2, with 8 bases matching TRBD1. Germline CDR1 is LGHDT and CDR2 is YNNKEL (reference sequence). This CDR3 is 16 amino acids long. J gave up 4 bases and V 4 bases, and 8 bases lay outside the gene matches. The CDR3 sequence is CASSPRWTGITGELFF. CDR3 DNA sequence: TGTGCCAGCAGCCCTCGGTGGACAGGGATCACCGGGGAGCTGTTTTTT.

J is TRBJ1-4 and V is TRBV28, with 8 bases that match TRBD1. CDR3 length equals 14 residues. CDR1 is MDHEN and CDR2 is SYDVKM in the germline V gene. J lost 4 bases, V lost 5 bases, and 3 bases had no gene match. CDR3 sequence: CASSRDRINEKLFF. The CDR3 DNA is TGTGCCAGCAGTAGGGACAGGATTAATGAAAAACTGTTTTTT.

This clone was seen only once. This chain links TRBV9 with TRBJ1-1; possible D gene TRBD1, 5 bases. Germline V gene lookup returns CDR1 SGDLS and CDR2 YYNGEE. The CDR3 sequence is 14 residues long. Trimming stripped 3 bases from V and 3 bases from J, with 12 bases between. This CDR3 reads CASSESPRDTEAFF. CDR3 nucleotides: TGTGCCAGCAGCGAGTCCCCCAGGGACACTGAAGCTTTCTTT.

The chain has TRBV28 and TRBJ1-2; 7 nucleotides line up with TRBD1. Germline V lookup: CDR1 MDHEN, CDR2 SYDVKM. Losses at the gene ends were 5 bases for V and 3 bases for J; bases not matched to a gene: 3. CDR3 length: 13 residues. Written as DNA, the CDR3 is TGTGCCAGCAGTCCCGGACAGGACTATGGCTACACCTTC. This codes for CASSPGQDYGYTF.

This clone was detected only a few times. V usage is TRBV12-3 or TRBV12-4 and J usage is TRBJ2-7; D not resolved. Trimming left V 5 bases short and J 5 bases short, with 10 bases between. The CDR3 has 12 amino acids. CDR3 amino acids: CASSPGSDEQYF. The DNA for the CDR3 is TGTGCCAGCAGTCCCGGGTCGGACGAGCAGTACTTC.

The rearrangement links TRBV11-2 to TRBJ1-4; D remains ambiguous. Germline CDR1 and CDR2: SGHAT and FQNNGV. CDR3 size: 12 residues. V lost 2 bases and J lost 8, with 6 bases in between. In nucleotides, the CDR3 is TGTGCCAGCAGCTTAACGGGAGAAAAACTGTTTTTT. Encoded protein: CASSLTGEKLFF.

The J gene is TRBJ2-7, the V gene TRBV28; TRBD1 agrees at 10 bases. The CDR3 covers 15 residues. The germline V gene has CDR1 MDHEN and CDR2 SYDVKM. V shed 5 bases, J shed 2 bases, and the junction held 6 bases outside the gene matches. Here the CDR3 reads CASSRQGAATYEQYF. CDR3 DNA sequence: TGTGCCAGCAGTCGACAGGGGGCGGCAACCTACGAGCAGTACTTC. The variable domain in full, completed from reference TRBV28 and TRBJ2-7, reads DVKVTQSSRYLVKRTGEKVFLECVQDMDHENMFWYRQDPGLGLRLIYFSYDVKMKEKGDIPEGYSVSREKKERFSLILESASTNQTSMYLCASSRQGAATYEQYFGPGTRLTVT.

The chain joins TRBV15 to TRBJ2-7; 7 positions agree with TRBD2. Trimming took 1 base from V and 2 from J; bases not matched to a gene: 2. Germline V gene lookup returns CDR1 LNHNV and CDR2 YYDKDF (reference sequence). This CDR3 region has 14 residues. CDR3 residues: CATSRVAGAYEQYF. The DNA for the CDR3 is TGTGCCACCAGCAGAGTGGCGGGGGCCTACGAGCAGTACTTC.

The gene calls are TRBV5-1 and TRBJ2-1; the match to TRBD1 covers 9 bases. V lost 4 bases, J lost 8 bases, and 4 bases stayed unmatched. The CDR3 sequence is 13 residues long. Germline lookup yields CDR1 SGHRS and CDR2 YFSETQ. The CDR3, as DNA: TGCGCCAGCAGCCGAACAGGGGGCGATGAGCAGTTCTTC. This sequence encodes CASSRTGGDEQFF. Drawing the rest from reference TRBV5-1 and TRBJ2-1, the complete variable domain is KAGVTQTPRYLIKTRGQQVTLSCSPISGHRSVSWYQQTPGQGLQFLFEYFSETQRNKGNFPGRFSGRQFSNSRSEMNVSTLELGDSALYLCASSRTGGDEQFFGPGTRLTVL.

V and J are TRBV18 and TRBJ1-1, with D uncertain. The V gene's germline CDR1 is KGHSH and CDR2 LQKENI. Trimming took off 1 base at V and 0 bases at J, with 18 bases between the two ends. This CDR3 region has 18 residues. The CDR3 nucleotides are TGTGCCAGCTCACCACGGACTGACCCTATGGGAATGAACACTGAAGCTTTCTTT. It yields the protein CASSPRTDPMGMNTEAFF.

Here the CDR3 DNA reads TGTGCCAGCAGTTTTCTGGACAGGGGTTTTCGGGGCTACACCTTC. Its protein product is CASSFLDRGFRGYTF. The J gene is TRBJ1-2, the V gene TRBV28, with TRBD1 identical over 9 bases. Germline CDR1 reads MDHEN; CDR2 reads SYDVKM. CDR3 length: 15 residues. The V gene end was trimmed by 3 bases and the J gene end by 8 bases; junction bases not matched to a gene: 10.

The rearrangement links TRBV6-5 to TRBJ1-3; D call uncertain. The germline CDR1 and CDR2 sequences are MNHEY and SVGAGI. The CDR3 length is 14 residues. V lost 6 bases, J lost 0 bases, and 9 bases lay in between. The CDR3 is CASSPTRSGNTIYF. CDR3 sequence (DNA): TGTGCCAGCAGCCCAACACGCTCTGGAAACACCATATATTTT.

This clone was picked up one time. The gene calls are TRBV19 and TRBJ1-2; 7 nucleotides agree with TRBD1. The CDR3 spans 14 residues. Trimming at V came to 2 bases and at J to 4 bases, leaving 4 bases not matched to a gene. CDR1 and CDR2 from the germline V gene are LNHDA and SQIVND (reference sequence). The CDR3 nucleotides read TGTGCCAGTAGTATAAGGGACAGAAGCTATGGCTACACCTTC. This gives the protein CASSIRDRSYGYTF. Filled out from reference TRBV19 and TRBJ1-2, the complete variable domain reads DGGITQSPKYLFRKEGQNVTLSCEQNLNHDAMYWYRQDPGQGLRLIYYSQIVNDFQKGDIAEGYSVSREKKESFPLTVTSAQKNPTAFYLCASSIRDRSYGYTFGSGTRLTVV.